This TCR beta chain was sequenced for a study of shared clonotypes between healthy human individuals. Whole-study context: Researchers assigned three CD4 naive, three CD4 memory, two CD8 naive and one CD8 memory plate to each donor. General observations from the study: Naive subsets tended to show greater estimated richness than memory subsets.

Nashville, Tennessee was home to all donors, who were Caucasian adults. Sequencing was performed with immunoSEQ multiplex PCR; in TCRdb, only in-frame clones are kept and a portion is missing. The table shows roughly 170,000 clones, with roughly 70% occurring only once. CDR3 length: 16 amino acids. The germline CDR1 and CDR2 sequences are SEHNR and FQNEAQ (reference sequence). Losses at the gene ends were 1 base for V and 5 bases for J; bases not matched to a gene: 6. This clone occurred once. Its target is unknown. The sequencing sample was made of memory CD4+ T cells sorted from blood. Subset specified: CD45RA-negative fraction. This TCR was sampled from a man aged 25 to 45 in good health. The chain joins TRBV7-9 to TRBJ2-1; TRBD2 matches 9 bases. CDR3 in amino acids: CASSLVIAGVNNEQFF. The CDR3 coding sequence is TGTGCCAGCAGCTTAGTGATAGCGGGAGTTAACAATGAGCAGTTCTTC.